These 18 T cell receptor beta chains were sequenced from one sample in a study of radiotherapy plus CTLA-4 blockade in lung cancer. The repertoire was sequenced with immunoSEQ multiplex PCR; TCRdb's copy has only in-frame clones and lacks some. In the table there are tens of thousands of clones, around 75% of which are singletons. The material was peripheral blood, obtained from a patient treated with radiotherapy plus ipilimumab. Receptor source: a human donor with non-small cell lung cancer who had stable disease on radiotherapy plus ipilimumab.

The rearrangement joins TRBV19 to TRBJ2-2; possibly TRBD2 for D (5 bases). The CDR3 consists of 16 residues. Germline V gene data show CDR1 as LNHDA and CDR2 as SQIVND (reference sequence). Trimming removed 1 base from V and 3 bases from J, with 12 bases in between. DNA for the CDR3: TGTGCCAGTAGTATAGTACTCCAGAGGGACACCGGGGAGCTGTTTTTT. Translating it yields CASSIVLQRDTGELFF.

The CDR3 DNA follows: TGTGCCAGTCGGGACAGGGGGCCGCGTGAGACCCAGTACTTC. Translating gives CASRDRGPRETQYF. The rearrangement links TRBV2 to TRBJ2-5; 12 nucleotides align to TRBD1. Germline V CDR1 and CDR2: SNHLY, FYNNEI. The CDR3 consists of 14 residues. Losses at the gene ends were 9 bases for V and 5 bases for J; bases not matched to a gene: 7. Full variable domain (rest looked up from reference TRBV2 and TRBJ2-5): EPEVTQTPSHQVTQMGQEVILRCVPISNHLYFYWYRQILGQKVEFLVSFYNNEISEKSEIFDDQFSVERPDGSNFTLKIRSTKLEDSAMYFCASRDRGPRETQYFGPGTRLLVL.

The chain has TRBV5-4 and TRBJ2-2; tentative D call: TRBD2 (6 bases). CDR1 SGHNT and CDR2 YYREEE come from the germline V gene (reference sequence). This CDR3 region has 16 residues. Between the trimmed V and J ends, which lost 0 bases and 4 bases, there was a span of 13 bases. CDR3 sequence (DNA): TGTGCCAGCAGCTTGGTGATCGGGGGAGGCACCGGGGAGCTGTTTTTT. Translated: CASSLVIGGGTGELFF.

CDR3: CASSGQAYNEQFF. The CDR3 DNA is TGTGCCAGCAGTGGACAGGCCTACAATGAGCAGTTCTTC. V gene TRBV2 combines with J gene TRBJ2-1; D might be TRBD1 (6 bases). This CDR3 spans 13 amino acids. Trimming took off 4 bases at V and 2 bases at J, with 6 bases between the two ends. Germline loops: CDR1 SNHLY, CDR2 FYNNEI.

This clone was seen more than once but under ten times. Here the CDR3 reads CASTPREPGGQPQHF. The CDR3 DNA sequence: TGTGCCAGCACCCCCCGGGAGCCGGGAGGGCAGCCCCAGCATTTT. The chain uses TRBV21-1 and TRBJ1-5. TRBV21-1 is marked as a pseudogene. This CDR3 has 15 residues.

The chain joins TRBV10-3 to TRBJ1-2; D is perhaps TRBD1 (5 bases). This CDR3 has 13 residues. Deletions cut 8 bases from V and 1 base from J, with 11 bases between. From germline, CDR1 is ENHRY and CDR2 SYGVKD. The DNA of the CDR3 is TGTGCCATCTTAGGCGGGGGTAACTATGGCTACACCTTC. It translates to CAILGGGNYGYTF.

The chain employs TRBV10-3 and TRBJ1-6; weak D call: TRBD1 (6 bases). From germline, CDR1 is ENHRY and CDR2 SYGVKD. Trimming pared 10 bases from V and 1 base from J, leaving 14 bases between. The CDR3 length is 15 residues. CDR3 coding DNA: TGTGCCACCGCACAGGGAGAGTCCTATAATTCACCCCTCCACTTT. It specifies CATAQGESYNSPLHF.

This chain connects TRBV11-3 to TRBJ1-1; D gene ambiguous. The CDR3 is made up of 12 amino acids. V was cut by 5 bases and J by 10 bases, with 14 bases left in between. Germline CDR1 is SGHNT and CDR2 is YENEEA. CDR3 sequence reads: CASSRRTAGAFF. DNA for the CDR3: TGTGCCAGCAGCCGCCGAACAGCGGGAGCTTTCTTT. Together with reference TRBV11-3 and TRBJ1-1, the CDR3 gives the full variable domain: EAGVVQSPRYKIIEKKQPVAFWCNPISGHNTLYWYLQNLGQGPELLIRYENEEAVDDSQLPKDRFSAERLKGVDSTLKIQPAELGDSAVYLCASSRRTAGAFFGQGTRLTVV.

In its sample, this clone was seen a few times. CDR3 sequence (DNA): TGTGCCAGCAGCTTGCTTGGGACTCGAGATGATACGCAGTATTTT. Its translation: CASSLLGTRDDTQYF. The chain uses TRBV5-4 and TRBJ2-3, with D tentatively TRBD2 (6 bases). The CDR3 totals 15 residues. Looked up from germline, CDR1 is SGHNT and CDR2 is YYREEE (reference sequence). V dropped 1 base and J dropped 6 bases, with 15 bases sitting between them.

This clone has only a few counts. Sequence at one end of the junction differs from germline and may be a read error. The CDR3 nucleotides are TGTGCCTGGAGCATATCCGACATCCCGAACTTT. Its translation: CAWSISDIPNF. V is TRBV30 and J is TRBJ1-1; D remains unclear. The CDR3 is 11 residues long. The V gene's germline CDR1 is GTSNPN and CDR2 SVGIG (reference sequence).

The DNA for the CDR3 is TGTGCCAGCAGTTACCCAGGGGAAGGTGAGACCCAGTACTTC. This sequence encodes CASSYPGEGETQYF. The chain couples TRBV6-6 to TRBJ2-5, with D possibly matching TRBD1 (6 bases). The germline gives CDR1 MNHNY, CDR2 SVGAGI (reference sequence). V dropped 2 bases and J dropped 5 bases, with 12 bases sitting between them. CDR3 length: 14 residues.

This clone appeared a few times. V usage is TRBV6-6 and J usage is TRBJ1-5; 8 bases map to TRBD1. This CDR3 spans 16 amino acids. Germline assignment: CDR1 MNHNY and CDR2 SVGAGI (reference sequence). V shed 2 bases, J shed 1 base, and the junction held 4 bases outside the gene matches. This CDR3 is CASSYPQGASNQPQHF. CDR3 coding DNA: TGTGCCAGCAGTTACCCGCAGGGGGCGAGCAATCAGCCCCAGCATTTT.

This chain joins TRBV25-1 and TRBJ2-7; a weak D match, TRBD2 (6 bases). V lost 1 base and J lost 3, with 13 bases in between. The germline CDR1 and CDR2 sequences are MGHDK and SYGVNS. The CDR3 sequence is 15 residues long. The CDR3 reads CASSELWQGGYEQYF. The CDR3 region has the DNA TGTGCCAGCAGTGAATTATGGCAGGGAGGCTACGAGCAGTACTTC.

This clone was seen a handful of times. At the DNA level, this CDR3 is encoded by other sequences in the same sample as well. The chain employs TRBV7-9 and TRBJ2-1, with TRBD1 matching 10 bases. From germline, CDR1 is SEHNR and CDR2 FQNEAQ (reference sequence). The CDR3 is made up of 15 amino acids. The junction had 2 bases not matched to a gene; V was cut back by 2 bases and J by 4 bases. This CDR3 is CASSLPGQGYNEQFF. CDR3 in DNA: TGTGCCAGCAGCTTACCGGGACAGGGGTACAATGAGCAGTTCTTC.

This rearrangement joins TRBV9 to TRBJ1-2; 12 bases fit TRBD1. Germline trimming cut 4 bases from V and 6 bases from J; bases unmatched to any gene: 10. Germline CDR1 SGDLS, CDR2 YYNGEE. The CDR3 consists of 16 residues. CDR3 nucleotide sequence: TGTGCCAGCAGCACCCGGGACAGGGGGCGCGAGGATGGCTACACCTTC. It codes for CASSTRDRGREDGYTF.

The chain recombines TRBV2 with TRBJ2-5; TRBD1 matches 10 bases. This CDR3 comprises 17 residues. Germline V gives CDR1 SNHLY, CDR2 FYNNEI. The V gene end was trimmed by 5 bases and the J gene end by 3 bases; junction bases not matched to a gene: 12. This chain's CDR3 is CASSRRQGALGEETQYF. The CDR3 bases are TGTGCCAGCAGTAGAAGACAGGGGGCTCTAGGGGAAGAGACCCAGTACTTC.

The gene calls are TRBV29-1 and TRBJ2-7; possibly TRBD2 for D (5 bases). Trimming cost V 7 bases and J 3 bases, with 13 bases left between them. This CDR3 contains 12 residues. Germline V lookup: CDR1 SQVTM, CDR2 ANQGSEA. The CDR3 nucleotides read TGCAGCGCCACGGACGGACTCTACGAGCAGTACTTC. This encodes CSATDGLYEQYF.

DNA for the CDR3: TGTGCCGCGTCGACAGGGGCTAATAGCAATCAGCCCCAGCATTTT. It translates to CAASTGANSNQPQHF. This chain links TRBV30 with TRBJ1-5, with 8 bases fitting TRBD1. J gave up 0 bases and V 8 bases, and 9 bases lay outside the gene matches. Germline V gives CDR1 GTSNPN, CDR2 SVGIG (reference sequence). This CDR3 has 15 amino acids. Complete variable domain (other parts from reference TRBV30 and TRBJ1-5): SQTIHQWPATLVQPVGSPLSLECTVEGTSNPNLYWYRQAAGRGLQLLFYSVGIGQISSEVPQNLSASRPQDRQFILSSKKLLLSDSGFYLCAASTGANSNQPQHFGDGTRLSIL.